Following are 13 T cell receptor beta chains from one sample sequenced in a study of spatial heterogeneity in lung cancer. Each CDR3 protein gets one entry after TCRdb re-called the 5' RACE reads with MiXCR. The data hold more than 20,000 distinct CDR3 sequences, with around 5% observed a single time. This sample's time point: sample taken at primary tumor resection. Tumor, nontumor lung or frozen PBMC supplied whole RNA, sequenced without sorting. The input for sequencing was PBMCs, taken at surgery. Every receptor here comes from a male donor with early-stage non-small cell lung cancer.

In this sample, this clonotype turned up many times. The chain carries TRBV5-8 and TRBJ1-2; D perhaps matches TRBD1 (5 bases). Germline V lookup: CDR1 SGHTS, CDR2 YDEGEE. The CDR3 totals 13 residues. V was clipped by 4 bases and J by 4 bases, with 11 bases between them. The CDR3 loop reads CASSQGPIYGYTF. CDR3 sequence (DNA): TGTGCCAGCAGCCAGGGACCGATCTATGGCTACACCTTC.

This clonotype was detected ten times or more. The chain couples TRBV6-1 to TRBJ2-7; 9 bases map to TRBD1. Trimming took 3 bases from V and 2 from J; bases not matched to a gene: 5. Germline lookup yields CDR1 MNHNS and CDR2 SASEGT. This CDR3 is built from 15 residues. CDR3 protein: CASSDLGQGTYEQYF. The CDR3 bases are TGTGCCAGCAGTGACTTAGGACAGGGGACCTACGAGCAGTACTTC.

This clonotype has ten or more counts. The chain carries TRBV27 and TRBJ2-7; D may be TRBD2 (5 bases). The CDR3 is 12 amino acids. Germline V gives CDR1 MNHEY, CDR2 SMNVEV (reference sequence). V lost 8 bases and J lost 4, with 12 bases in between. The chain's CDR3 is CASGESWYEQYF. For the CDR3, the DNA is TGTGCCAGCGGGGAGAGTTGGTACGAGCAGTACTTC.

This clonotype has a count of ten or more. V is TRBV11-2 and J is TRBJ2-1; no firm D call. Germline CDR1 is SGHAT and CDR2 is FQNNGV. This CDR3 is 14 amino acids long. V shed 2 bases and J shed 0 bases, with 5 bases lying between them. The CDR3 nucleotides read TGTGCCAGCAGCTTATCAAGCTCCTACAATGAGCAGTTCTTC. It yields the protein CASSLSSSYNEQFF.

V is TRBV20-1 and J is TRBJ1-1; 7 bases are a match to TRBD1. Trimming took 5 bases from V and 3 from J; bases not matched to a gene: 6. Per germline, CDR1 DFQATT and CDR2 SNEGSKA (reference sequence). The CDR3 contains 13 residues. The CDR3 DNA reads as TGCAGTGCTCCCGACAGGGTGGACACTGAAGCTTTCTTT. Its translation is CSAPDRVDTEAFF.

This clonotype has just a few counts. CDR3 region: CASSQELAGGPGELFF. CDR3 in DNA: TGCGCCAGCAGCCAAGAACTAGCGGGAGGTCCCGGGGAGCTGTTTTTT. The V call is TRBV4-3, the J call TRBJ2-2, with TRBD2 matching 12 bases. This CDR3 spans 16 amino acids. V gave up 0 bases and J gave up 6 bases; unmatched junction bases: 2. Germline V lookup: CDR1 LGHNA, CDR2 YSLEER.

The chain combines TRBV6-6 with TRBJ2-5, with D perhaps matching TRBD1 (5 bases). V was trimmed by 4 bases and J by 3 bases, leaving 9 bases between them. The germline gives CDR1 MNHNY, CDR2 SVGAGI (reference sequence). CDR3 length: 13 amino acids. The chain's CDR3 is CASSSRQKETQYF. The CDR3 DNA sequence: TGTGCCAGCAGTTCCCGACAGAAAGAGACCCAGTACTTC.

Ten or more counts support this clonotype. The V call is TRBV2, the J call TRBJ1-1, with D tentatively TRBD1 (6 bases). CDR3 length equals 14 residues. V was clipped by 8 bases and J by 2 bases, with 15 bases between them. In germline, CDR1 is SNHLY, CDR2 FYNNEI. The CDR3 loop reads CASHWTEKNTEAFF. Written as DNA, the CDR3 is TGTGCCAGCCATTGGACAGAGAAAAACACTGAAGCTTTCTTT.

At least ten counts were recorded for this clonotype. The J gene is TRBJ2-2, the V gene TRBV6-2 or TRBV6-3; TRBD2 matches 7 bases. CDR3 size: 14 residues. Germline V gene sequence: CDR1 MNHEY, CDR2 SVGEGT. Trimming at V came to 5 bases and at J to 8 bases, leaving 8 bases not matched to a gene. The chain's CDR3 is CASSGTAGAGELFF. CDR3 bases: TGTGCCAGCAGTGGTACGGCGGGAGCGGGGGAGCTGTTTTTT.

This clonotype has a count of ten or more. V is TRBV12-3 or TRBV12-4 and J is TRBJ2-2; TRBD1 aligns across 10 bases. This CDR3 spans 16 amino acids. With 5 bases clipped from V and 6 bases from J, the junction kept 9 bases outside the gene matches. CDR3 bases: TGTGCCAGCAGTCCGACAGGGGGCAGGTTCGCCGGGGAGCTGTTTTTT. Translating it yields CASSPTGGRFAGELFF.

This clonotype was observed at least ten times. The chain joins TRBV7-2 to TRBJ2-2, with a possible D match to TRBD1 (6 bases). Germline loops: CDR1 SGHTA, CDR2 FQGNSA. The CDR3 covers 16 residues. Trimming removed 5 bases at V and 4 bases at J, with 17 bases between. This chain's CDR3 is CASSTPGTPVTGELFF. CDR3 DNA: TGTGCCAGCAGCACCCCCGGGACACCAGTCACCGGGGAGCTGTTTTTT.

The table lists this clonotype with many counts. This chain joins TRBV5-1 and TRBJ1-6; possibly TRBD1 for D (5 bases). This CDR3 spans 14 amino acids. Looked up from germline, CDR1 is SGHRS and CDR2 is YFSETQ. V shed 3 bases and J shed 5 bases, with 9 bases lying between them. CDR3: CASSSGRDNSPLHF. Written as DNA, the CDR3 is TGCGCCAGCAGCTCGGGACGGGATAATTCACCCCTCCACTTT.

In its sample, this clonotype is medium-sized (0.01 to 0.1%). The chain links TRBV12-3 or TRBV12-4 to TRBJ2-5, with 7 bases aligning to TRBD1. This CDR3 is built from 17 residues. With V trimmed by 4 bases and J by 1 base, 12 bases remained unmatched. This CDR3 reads CASSSPLRGRVQETQYF. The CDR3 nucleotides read TGTGCCAGCAGTTCCCCCCTTAGGGGGCGCGTCCAAGAGACCCAGTACTTC.